This T cell receptor beta chain was identified in a study of tumor-infiltrating lymphocytes in localized non-small cell lung cancer. The overall study: Some samples were collected after neoadjuvant chemotherapy; smokers, never-smokers and several histologies were included.

TCRdb's copy holds only in-frame clones and misses some; the assay was immunoSEQ multiplex PCR. The data hold about 16,000 clones, with roughly four fifths observed a single time. Whole-study findings and limits: Technical variation could not be separated from intratumor heterogeneity here. No T-cell fraction difference was seen between IM1 and IM2 tumors. Tumor T-cell fraction from TCR sequencing was not associated with recurrence-free survival (p = 0.61).

Comments on this clone: Its antigen remains unidentified.

The sample comprised lung tumor tissue. The source of this sequence is a human donor with non-small cell lung cancer.

The CDR3 reads CASGQGGYGYTF. In DNA form, the CDR3 reads TGTGCCAGCGGACAGGGCGGCTATGGCTACACCTTC. The genes are TRBV28 and TRBJ1-2; 8 nucleotides line up with TRBD1. This CDR3 is 12 amino acids long. V was pared by 8 bases and J by 4 bases, with 3 bases of the junction left unmatched. The germline V gene has CDR1 MDHEN and CDR2 SYDVKM.